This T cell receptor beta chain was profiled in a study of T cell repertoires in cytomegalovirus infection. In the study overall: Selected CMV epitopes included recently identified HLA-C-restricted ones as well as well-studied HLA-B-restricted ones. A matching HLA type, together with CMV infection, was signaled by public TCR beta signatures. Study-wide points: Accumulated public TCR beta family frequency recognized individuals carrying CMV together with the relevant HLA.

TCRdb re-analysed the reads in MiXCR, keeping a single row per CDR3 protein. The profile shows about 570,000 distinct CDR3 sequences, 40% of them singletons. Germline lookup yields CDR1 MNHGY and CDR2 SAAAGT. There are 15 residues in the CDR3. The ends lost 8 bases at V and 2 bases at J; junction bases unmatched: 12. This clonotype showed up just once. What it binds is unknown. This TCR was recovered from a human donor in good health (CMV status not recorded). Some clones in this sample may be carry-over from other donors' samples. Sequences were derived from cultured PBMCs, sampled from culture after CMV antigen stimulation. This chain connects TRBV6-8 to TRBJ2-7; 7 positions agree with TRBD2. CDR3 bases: TGTGCCAGCCGAAGAAAACCTGGGAGGGCCTACGAGCAGTACTTC. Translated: CASRRKPGRAYEQYF.